Listed below are T cell receptor beta chains from one sample, sequenced in a study of blood T cell repertoires in COVID-19. The assay was immunoSEQ multiplex PCR, and TCRdb's table has in-frame clones only and misses some. This table holds over 120,000 clones, about four fifths found once. The source material was PBMCs or T cells enriched from blood (not recorded which). All receptors come from a man in his fifties or sixties who had recovered from COVID-19. The CDR3 runs from the conserved cysteine through the conserved F or W. D genes are given only for firm matches. The size entry is marked missing in some rows and otherwise reads once, few, many or a size class.

D gene	V gene	clone size	J gene	CDR3 protein	CDR3 DNA
NA	TRBV9	NA	TRBJ2-7	CASSPLDKTYEQYF	TGTGCCAGCAGCCCCCTCGACAAGACCTACGAGCAGTACTTC
TRBD1	TRBV7-9	NA	TRBJ2-1	CASSFRGQGASYNEQFF	TGTGCCAGCAGCTTTCGAGGACAGGGGGCATCCTACAATGAGCAGTTCTTC
NA	TRBV28	NA	TRBJ2-3	CAALELPDTQYF	TGTGCCGCACTAGAACTTCCAGATACGCAGTATTTT
NA	TRBV15	NA	TRBJ2-5	CATSTDRGGTETQYF	TGTGCCACCAGCACAGACAGAGGTGGCACGGAGACCCAGTACTTC
NA	TRBV7-2	few	TRBJ1-1	CASSRTQTDNTEAFF	TGTGCCAGCAGCCGCACCCAGACAGACAACACTGAAGCTTTCTTT
TRBD1	TRBV28	NA	TRBJ1-3	CASSGQGSGNTIYF	TGTGCCAGCAGTGGACAGGGTTCGGGAAACACCATATATTTT
TRBD2	TRBV10-3	many	TRBJ2-3	CAIMAGGSTDTQYF	TGTGCCATCATGGCGGGGGGGAGCACAGATACGCAGTATTTT
TRBD1	TRBV3-1/TRBV3-2	few	TRBJ2-2	CASSQGSRGHTGELFF	TGTGCCAGCAGCCAAGGCTCTAGGGGGCATACCGGGGAGCTGTTTTTT
TRBD2	TRBV5-1	NA	TRBJ2-1	CASSFPLLAGRYNEQFF	TGCGCCAGCAGCTTTCCACTCCTAGCGGGTCGATACAATGAGCAGTTCTTC
TRBD2	TRBV7-3	NA	TRBJ2-7	CASSFQASGEEQYF	TGTGCCAGCAGCTTCCAGGCTAGCGGGGAGGAGCAGTACTTC
NA	TRBV29-1	NA	TRBJ1-1	CSGPRRDQMGNTEAFF	TGCAGCGGACCCAGGAGGGACCAAATGGGGAACACTGAAGCTTTCTTT
TRBD2	TRBV9	NA	TRBJ2-3	CASSDQTSGGAIDTQYF	TGTGCCAGCAGCGACCAGACTAGCGGGGGGGCGATAGATACGCAGTATTTT
TRBD2	TRBV7-2	NA	TRBJ2-3	CASSLTSGADTQYF	TGTGCCAGCAGCTTGACTAGCGGGGCAGATACGCAGTATTTT
TRBD1	TRBV7-2	few	TRBJ2-1	CASTLRLGQGGYNEQFF	TGTGCCAGCACCCTTAGGCTGGGACAGGGGGGATACAATGAGCAGTTCTTC
NA	TRBV2	NA	TRBJ2-1	CASLSGNEQFF	TGTGCCAGCCTGTCGGGAAATGAGCAGTTCTTC
TRBD1	TRBV7-9	NA	TRBJ2-2	CASSSVAGTGNTGELFF	TGTGCCAGCAGCTCCGTGGCCGGGACAGGGAACACCGGGGAGCTGTTTTTT
TRBD1	TRBV2	NA	TRBJ2-3	CASKLTGGTQYF	TGTGCCAGCAAACTCACAGGGGGGACGCAGTATTTT
TRBD2	TRBV7-9	NA	TRBJ2-1	CASSHSGGANNEQFF	TGTGCCAGCAGCCACTCGGGGGGAGCGAACAATGAGCAGTTCTTC
NA	TRBV24-1	NA	TRBJ2-2	CATMAANTGELFF	TGTGCCACCATGGCAGCGAACACCGGGGAGCTGTTTTTT
TRBD1	TRBV11-1	NA	TRBJ1-1	CASSSKTGVNTEAFF	TGTGCCAGCAGCTCTAAGACAGGGGTGAACACTGAAGCTTTCTTT
NA	TRBV5-1	NA	TRBJ2-7	CASSLAGQHEQYF	TGCGCCAGCAGCTTGGCCGGACAGCACGAGCAGTACTTC
NA	TRBV6-5	NA	TRBJ1-6	CASSLEAPSYNSPLHF	TGTGCCAGCAGTTTGGAGGCACCCTCCTATAATTCACCCCTCCACTTT
TRBD1	TRBV7-6	NA	TRBJ2-7	CASSLSTGGAGGAYEQYF	TGTGCCAGCAGCTTATCCACAGGGGGCGCGGGTGGTGCCTACGAGCAGTACTTC
TRBD1	TRBV2	NA	TRBJ1-4	CASSSDRGNEKLFF	TGTGCCAGCAGTTCAGACAGGGGTAATGAAAAACTGTTTTTT
TRBD2	TRBV9	NA	TRBJ2-3	CASSVASLAGGTDTQYF	TGTGCCAGCAGCGTAGCGTCCCTAGCGGGGGGGACAGATACGCAGTATTTT
TRBD1	TRBV5-4	NA	TRBJ2-1	CASSVTGANEQFF	TGTGCCAGCAGCGTCACAGGGGCCAATGAGCAGTTCTTC
TRBD1	TRBV27	NA	TRBJ1-1	CASSGTPGGWTEAFF	TGTGCCAGCAGTGGGACCCCAGGGGGCTGGACTGAAGCTTTCTTT
NA	TRBV6-5	NA	TRBJ2-7	CASSYSSRFALEQYF	TGTGCCAGCAGTTACTCGAGCCGCTTTGCGCTCGAGCAGTACTTC
TRBD1	TRBV5-1	NA	TRBJ1-2	CASHSQPGGTIHGYTF	TGCGCCAGCCATTCTCAACCAGGGGGTACCATCCATGGCTACACCTTC
NA	TRBV7-2	NA	TRBJ2-7	CASSLRQGGDEQYF	TGTGCCAGCAGCTTAAGGCAGGGGGGCGACGAGCAGTACTTC
NA	TRBV7-2	NA	TRBJ1-2	CASSLGDYNYGYTF	TGTGCCAGCAGCTTAGGGGACTATAACTATGGCTACACCTTC
NA	TRBV29-1	NA	TRBJ2-7	CSAGGPYEQYF	TGCAGCGCCGGGGGGCCCTACGAGCAGTACTTC
TRBD2	TRBV7-2	NA	TRBJ2-3	CASSLSPSGGGTDTQYF	TGTGCCAGCAGCTTATCGCCTAGCGGGGGGGGCACAGATACGCAGTATTTT
NA	TRBV21-1	NA	TRBJ2-5	CASGETQYF	TGTGCCAGCGGCGAGACCCAGTACTTC
NA	TRBV7-8	NA	TRBJ1-6	CASSSSRVYNSPLHF	NA
NA	TRBV7-9	few	TRBJ2-7	CASSSGAGYEQYF	TGTGCCAGCAGCTCTGGGGCAGGCTACGAGCAGTACTTC
NA	TRBV7-9	NA	TRBJ1-6	CASSFTTGPSSYNSPLHF	TGTGCCAGCAGCTTCACGACAGGACCCAGCTCCTATAATTCACCCCTCCACTTT
NA	TRBV21-1	NA	TRBJ2-7	CASSNGGIGQYF	TGTGCCAGCAGCAATGGGGGGATCGGGCAGTACTTC
NA	TRBV6-5	NA	TRBJ1-3	CASTFVTALGNTIYF	TGTGCCAGCACATTTGTGACAGCACTTGGAAACACCATATATTTT
NA	TRBV11-2	NA	TRBJ2-4	CASGAGQRAKNIQYF	TGTGCCAGCGGGGCGGGACAGAGAGCCAAAAACATTCAGTACTTC
NA	TRBV4-2	NA	TRBJ1-1	CASSQSLNTEAFF	TGTGCCAGCAGCCAATCACTAAACACTGAAGCTTTCTTT
NA	TRBV7-2	NA	TRBJ1-2	CASSSARGARDYGYTF	TGTGCCAGCAGCTCCGCTCGGGGGGCGCGAGACTATGGCTACACCTTC
TRBD1	TRBV19	NA	TRBJ1-1	CASSPAGDRGEAFF	TGTGCCAGTAGTCCCGCGGGGGACAGGGGTGAAGCTTTCTTT
NA	TRBV11-1	NA	TRBJ2-7	CASSLEQRRSAEQYF	TGTGCCAGCAGCTTAGAACAGCGTCGTAGCGCCGAGCAGTACTTC
NA	TRBV11-3	NA	TRBJ1-1	CASSLTVNTEAFF	TGTGCCAGCAGCTTGACAGTGAACACTGAAGCTTTCTTT
NA	TRBV12-5	NA	TRBJ1-5	CASGTGQQGQPQHF	TGTGCTAGTGGTACAGGACAGCAGGGTCAGCCCCAGCATTTT
NA	TRBV18	NA	TRBJ2-3	CASSPQGTDTQYF	TGTGCCAGCTCACCACAGGGGACAGATACGCAGTATTTT
TRBD2	TRBV2	few	TRBJ2-5	CASRKTSGGRETQYF	TGTGCCAGCAGGAAAACTAGCGGGGGCCGAGAGACCCAGTACTTC
NA	TRBV10-1	NA	TRBJ1-1	CASPNLNIRGKHTEAFF	TGCGCCAGCCCCAACCTTAACATCCGGGGGAAACACACTGAAGCTTTCTTT
TRBD1	TRBV28	NA	TRBJ1-2	CASSITGEGYTF	TGTGCCAGCAGTATTACAGGGGAAGGCTACACCTTC
TRBD2	TRBV6-5	NA	TRBJ2-3	CASSYAGGPTDTQYF	TGTGCCAGCAGTTACGCGGGGGGGCCCACAGATACGCAGTATTTT
NA	TRBV7-9	NA	TRBJ2-7	CASSLEGARGYEQYF	TGTGCCAGCAGCTTAGAGGGCGCGCGGGGCTACGAGCAGTACTTC
NA	TRBV6-2/TRBV6-3	NA	TRBJ2-1	CASSLWGRGEGNEQFF	TGTGCCAGCAGCCTCTGGGGGCGAGGTGAGGGCAATGAGCAGTTCTTC
NA	TRBV6-5	NA	TRBJ2-7	CASSQSALPTYEQYF	TGTGCCAGCAGCCAAAGTGCCCTACCTACCTACGAGCAGTACTTC
NA	TRBV28	NA	TRBJ1-2	CASSDRPYGYTF	TGTGCCAGCAGCGACAGGCCCTATGGCTACACCTTC